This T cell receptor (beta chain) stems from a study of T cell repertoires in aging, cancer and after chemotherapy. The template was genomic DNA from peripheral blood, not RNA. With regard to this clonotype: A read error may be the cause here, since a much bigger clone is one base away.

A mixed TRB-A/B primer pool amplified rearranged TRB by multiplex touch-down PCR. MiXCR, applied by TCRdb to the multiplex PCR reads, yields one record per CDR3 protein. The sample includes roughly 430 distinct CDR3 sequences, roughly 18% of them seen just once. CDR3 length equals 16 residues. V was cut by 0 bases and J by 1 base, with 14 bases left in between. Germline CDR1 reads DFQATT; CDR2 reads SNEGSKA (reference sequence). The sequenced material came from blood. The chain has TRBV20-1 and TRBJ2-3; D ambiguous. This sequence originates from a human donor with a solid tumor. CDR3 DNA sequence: TGCAGTGCTAGAGACCCAGGCCCGAAGCGCACAGATACGCAGTATTTT. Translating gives CSARDPGPKRTDTQYF.